Listed below are T cell receptor beta chains from one sample, sequenced in a study of blood T cells in healthy people across ages. TCRdb reprocessed the 5' RACE reads via MiXCR and lists one record per CDR3 protein. This sample has some 1,500,000 distinct CDR3 sequences, with less than 45% found just once. Material: blood. Every receptor here comes from a woman aged 18-35 years in good health. CDR3s include the opening cysteine and the closing phenylalanine or tryptophan. A D gene is named only where the DNA matches it firmly. Not all rows give a size; the values are once, few, many and, for expanded clones, a class.

d_call: -; j_call: TRBJ1-2; clone_size: -; v_call: TRBV12-5; cdr3_nt: TGTGCTAGTGGTTTGGTACTAGGGGTTCGGTATGGCTACACCTTC; cdr3_aa: CASGLVLGVRYGYTF
d_call: -; j_call: TRBJ1-4; clone_size: -; v_call: TRBV20-1; cdr3_nt: TGCAGTGCTTTCGACAGCCGAACTAATGAAAAACTGTTTTTT; cdr3_aa: CSAFDSRTNEKLFF
d_call: -; j_call: TRBJ1-1; clone_size: -; v_call: TRBV7-2; cdr3_nt: TGTGCCAGCAGCTTATACTGGGGGAACACTGAAGCTTTCTTT; cdr3_aa: CASSLYWGNTEAFF
d_call: TRBD2; j_call: TRBJ2-5; clone_size: few; v_call: TRBV9; cdr3_nt: TGTGCCAGCAGCGTCGGCGGGAGTGGTCAGGAGACCCAGTACTTC; cdr3_aa: CASSVGGSGQETQYF
d_call: -; j_call: TRBJ1-2; clone_size: -; v_call: TRBV28; cdr3_nt: TGTGCCAGCACCGACATGGATGGCTACACCTTC; cdr3_aa: CASTDMDGYTF
d_call: TRBD1; j_call: TRBJ2-1; clone_size: few; v_call: TRBV25-1; cdr3_nt: TGTGCCAGCAGTGATAGGGACAGGGAGCACAATGAGCAGTTCTTC; cdr3_aa: CASSDRDREHNEQFF
d_call: TRBD1; j_call: TRBJ2-3; clone_size: -; v_call: TRBV12-3/TRBV12-4; cdr3_nt: TGTGCCAGCAGTTTAAACAGGGGGCGGTATTTT; cdr3_aa: CASSLNRGRYF
d_call: -; j_call: TRBJ1-1; clone_size: few; v_call: TRBV15; cdr3_nt: TGTGCCACCAGCAGAGACAGGGTCATGAACACTGAAGCTTTCTTT; cdr3_aa: CATSRDRVMNTEAFF
d_call: TRBD2; j_call: TRBJ2-7; clone_size: many; v_call: TRBV12-3/TRBV12-4; cdr3_nt: TGTGCCAGCAGTTTCGTTAGCGGGATGTACGAGCAGTACTTC; cdr3_aa: CASSFVSGMYEQYF
d_call: -; j_call: TRBJ1-1; clone_size: -; v_call: TRBV5-1; cdr3_nt: TGCGCCAGCAGCTTGGTCCCAGGGACCCAGGACACTGAAGCTTTCTTT; cdr3_aa: CASSLVPGTQDTEAFF
d_call: TRBD1; j_call: TRBJ1-1; clone_size: few; v_call: TRBV4-1; cdr3_nt: TGCGCCAGCAGCCACGCACAGGGGGCAGGGAACACTGAAGCTTTCTTT; cdr3_aa: CASSHAQGAGNTEAFF
d_call: -; j_call: TRBJ2-7; clone_size: -; v_call: TRBV30; cdr3_nt: TGTGCCTGGAGACCCGGGAGCTCCTACGAGCAGTACTTC; cdr3_aa: CAWRPGSSYEQYF
d_call: TRBD1; j_call: TRBJ1-2; clone_size: few; v_call: TRBV6-5; cdr3_nt: TGTGCCAGCAGTTACTCGTGGACAGGCCCGGAGGGCTATGGCTACACCTTC; cdr3_aa: CASSYSWTGPEGYGYTF
d_call: -; j_call: TRBJ2-5; clone_size: once; v_call: TRBV29-1; cdr3_nt: TGCAGCGTTGAAGGTGGGATCAATGAGCAGTACTTC; cdr3_aa: CSVEGGINEQYF
d_call: TRBD2; j_call: TRBJ2-7; clone_size: -; v_call: TRBV29-1; cdr3_nt: TGCAGCGTTGAAGATGGCCTAGCGGGGAGCCACGAGCAGTACTTC; cdr3_aa: CSVEDGLAGSHEQYF
d_call: TRBD1; j_call: TRBJ2-7; clone_size: few; v_call: TRBV3-1; cdr3_nt: TGTGCCAGCACTGCCTCGGACAGGGTATTGGGCGAGCAGTACTTC; cdr3_aa: CASTASDRVLGEQYF
d_call: TRBD2; j_call: TRBJ2-3; clone_size: many; v_call: TRBV7-2; cdr3_nt: TGTGCCAGCAGCTCTCTAGCGGGGGGTTTAGATACGCAGTATTTT; cdr3_aa: CASSSLAGGLDTQYF
d_call: TRBD1; j_call: TRBJ1-2; clone_size: -; v_call: TRBV7-3; cdr3_nt: TGTGCCAGCAGCCCCACCCCCGGGACAGCCCTCTATGGCTACACCTTC; cdr3_aa: CASSPTPGTALYGYTF
d_call: TRBD2; j_call: TRBJ2-4; clone_size: -; v_call: TRBV4-1; cdr3_nt: TGCGCCAGCAGCCAACCTAGACTAGCGGGGGGCAAAAACATTCAGTACTTC; cdr3_aa: CASSQPRLAGGKNIQYF
d_call: TRBD2; j_call: TRBJ2-2; clone_size: -; v_call: TRBV12-3/TRBV12-4; cdr3_nt: TGTGCCAGCAGTAAGACTAGCGGGAACACCGGGGAGCTGTTTTTT; cdr3_aa: CASSKTSGNTGELFF
d_call: -; j_call: TRBJ2-3; clone_size: few; v_call: TRBV20-1; cdr3_nt: TGCAGTGCTAGGCCGGGACGGGATACGCAGTATTTT; cdr3_aa: CSARPGRDTQYF
d_call: -; j_call: TRBJ2-5; clone_size: -; v_call: TRBV12-3/TRBV12-4; cdr3_nt: TGTGCCAGCAGTTTAATTTTCGGGCGAGGGGAGACCCAGTACTTC; cdr3_aa: CASSLIFGRGETQYF
d_call: -; j_call: TRBJ2-1; clone_size: few; v_call: TRBV2; cdr3_nt: TGTGCCAGCCGGTCTACTACTAGCAGAACCTACAATGAGCAGTTCTTC; cdr3_aa: CASRSTTSRTYNEQFF
d_call: -; j_call: TRBJ2-7; clone_size: -; v_call: TRBV7-3; cdr3_nt: TGTGCCAGCAGCTTAGACAATACCTACGAGCAGTACTTC; cdr3_aa: CASSLDNTYEQYF
d_call: TRBD1; j_call: TRBJ1-1; clone_size: -; v_call: TRBV20-1; cdr3_nt: TGCAGTGCTGAGACGTCACAGGGGGGTGGTACTGAAGCTTTCTTT; cdr3_aa: CSAETSQGGGTEAFF
d_call: -; j_call: TRBJ2-5; clone_size: -; v_call: TRBV12-3/TRBV12-4; cdr3_nt: TGTGCCAGCAGTGCCACCAACAGGGACCAAGAGACCCAGTACTTC; cdr3_aa: CASSATNRDQETQYF
d_call: -; j_call: TRBJ1-2; clone_size: few; v_call: TRBV2; cdr3_nt: TGTGCCAGCAGTGATGCTCCGGGGAGTAGGCGCTTTAACTATGGCTACACCTTC; cdr3_aa: CASSDAPGSRRFNYGYTF
d_call: TRBD1; j_call: TRBJ1-5; clone_size: few; v_call: TRBV20-1; cdr3_nt: TGCAGTGCCAGGACAGGGTTTAGCAATCAGCCCCAGCATTTT; cdr3_aa: CSARTGFSNQPQHF
d_call: -; j_call: TRBJ2-5; clone_size: -; v_call: TRBV3-1; cdr3_nt: TGTGCCAGCAGCCCAAAATCGATTAGAGAGACCCAGTACTTC; cdr3_aa: CASSPKSIRETQYF
d_call: TRBD1; j_call: TRBJ2-3; clone_size: -; v_call: TRBV20-1; cdr3_nt: TGCAGTACTAGACGGACAGGGGGGCCAGATACGCAGTATTTT; cdr3_aa: CSTRRTGGPDTQYF
d_call: -; j_call: TRBJ2-3; clone_size: -; v_call: TRBV20-1; cdr3_nt: TGCAGTGCTCCCTTTTTGGCAGATACGCAGTATTTT; cdr3_aa: CSAPFLADTQYF
d_call: -; j_call: TRBJ1-4; clone_size: -; v_call: TRBV29-1; cdr3_nt: TGCAGCGTTGGAAACAGACTTAATGAAAAACTGTTTTTT; cdr3_aa: CSVGNRLNEKLFF
d_call: -; j_call: TRBJ2-3; clone_size: few; v_call: TRBV7-2; cdr3_nt: TGTGCCAGCAGCAACTACAGAACAGATACGCAGTATTTT; cdr3_aa: CASSNYRTDTQYF
d_call: TRBD2; j_call: TRBJ2-1; clone_size: -; v_call: TRBV7-2; cdr3_nt: TGTGCCAGCAGCTTACGATGGCGGGAGGGCCGGAATGAGCAGTTCTTC; cdr3_aa: CASSLRWREGRNEQFF
d_call: TRBD2; j_call: TRBJ2-3; clone_size: few; v_call: TRBV5-4; cdr3_nt: TGTGCCAGCAGCAAGACTAGCGGGACCCCTACAGATACGCAGTATTTT; cdr3_aa: CASSKTSGTPTDTQYF
d_call: -; j_call: TRBJ2-3; clone_size: -; v_call: TRBV29-1; cdr3_nt: TGCAGCGTTGTAAGCGCGGGGAATATTGATACGCAGTATTTT; cdr3_aa: CSVVSAGNIDTQYF
d_call: -; j_call: TRBJ1-5; clone_size: once; v_call: TRBV7-9; cdr3_nt: TGTGCCAGCAGCCTCGCGGGTCAGGGGAGCGATCAGCCCCAGCATTTT; cdr3_aa: CASSLAGQGSDQPQHF
d_call: -; j_call: TRBJ2-7; clone_size: few; v_call: TRBV28; cdr3_nt: TGTGCCAGCAGCCGGGGTGGATCGGTCTACGAGCAGTACTTC; cdr3_aa: CASSRGGSVYEQYF
d_call: -; j_call: TRBJ2-1; clone_size: -; v_call: TRBV12-3/TRBV12-4; cdr3_nt: TGTGCCAGCAGTTTAGGACAGCGCTACAATGAGCAGTTCTTC; cdr3_aa: CASSLGQRYNEQFF
d_call: -; j_call: TRBJ2-3; clone_size: -; v_call: TRBV7-9; cdr3_nt: TGTGCCAACAGCCGCCTTGGCCTCACAGATACGCAGTATTTT; cdr3_aa: CANSRLGLTDTQYF
d_call: -; j_call: TRBJ1-1; clone_size: few; v_call: TRBV5-5; cdr3_nt: TGTGCCAGCAGCTCCAGGGGCCTGGTCCTTTTGGACACTGAAGCTTTCTTT; cdr3_aa: CASSSRGLVLLDTEAFF
d_call: -; j_call: TRBJ1-1; clone_size: -; v_call: TRBV18; cdr3_nt: TGTGCCAGCTCACCCACTGAAGCTTTCTTT; cdr3_aa: CASSPTEAFF
d_call: TRBD2; j_call: TRBJ2-5; clone_size: few; v_call: TRBV5-1; cdr3_nt: TGCGCCAGCAGCCTTACTAGCGGGGAGGGGAAGACCCAGTACTTC; cdr3_aa: CASSLTSGEGKTQYF
d_call: TRBD1; j_call: TRBJ1-5; clone_size: -; v_call: TRBV7-6; cdr3_nt: TGTGCCAGCAGCCCAGGGACAGGGGCCGATCAGCCCCAGCATTTT; cdr3_aa: CASSPGTGADQPQHF
d_call: -; j_call: TRBJ2-3; clone_size: -; v_call: TRBV9; cdr3_nt: TGTGCCAGCAGCGCCGGGACTCGAGGGGATACGCAGTATTTT; cdr3_aa: CASSAGTRGDTQYF
d_call: -; j_call: TRBJ2-4; clone_size: few; v_call: TRBV7-9; cdr3_nt: TGTGCCAGCAGAAAAACCCGGAGCAACAGACGCAAAAACATTCAGTACTTC; cdr3_aa: CASRKTRSNRRKNIQYF
d_call: -; j_call: TRBJ2-5; clone_size: once; v_call: TRBV4-1; cdr3_nt: TGCGCCAGCAGCCAAGAGGGAGTCAAAGAGACCCAGTACTTC; cdr3_aa: CASSQEGVKETQYF
d_call: -; j_call: TRBJ2-3; clone_size: few; v_call: TRBV24-1; cdr3_nt: TGTGCCACCAGTGAGGGCAGGGTAGTCACAGATACGCAGTATTTT; cdr3_aa: CATSEGRVVTDTQYF
d_call: -; j_call: TRBJ2-1; clone_size: few; v_call: TRBV24-1; cdr3_nt: TGTGCCACCAGTGATTTTAGGGGGAGGGACTACAATGAGCAGTTCTTC; cdr3_aa: CATSDFRGRDYNEQFF
d_call: -; j_call: TRBJ2-1; clone_size: -; v_call: TRBV20-1; cdr3_nt: TGCAGTGCCTCCTCGGACCCTTACTCCTACAATGAGCAGTTCTTC; cdr3_aa: CSASSDPYSYNEQFF
d_call: -; j_call: TRBJ2-7; clone_size: -; v_call: TRBV20-1; cdr3_nt: TGCAGTGCACCCCAGCGGGTTAGCTCCTACGAGCAGTACTTC; cdr3_aa: CSAPQRVSSYEQYF
d_call: -; j_call: TRBJ1-3; clone_size: -; v_call: TRBV7-9; cdr3_nt: TGTGCCAGCAGCCTGAGGGTGATCAGCCCTGGAAACACCATATATTTT; cdr3_aa: CASSLRVISPGNTIYF
d_call: -; j_call: TRBJ1-2; clone_size: -; v_call: TRBV21-1; cdr3_nt: TGTGCCAGCAGCCGTTTTTATGGCTACACCTTC; cdr3_aa: CASSRFYGYTF
d_call: TRBD2; j_call: TRBJ2-5; clone_size: -; v_call: TRBV20-1; cdr3_nt: TGCAGTGCTAGAAATAGCGGGGGGGCAGGTCTAGAGACCCAGTACTTC; cdr3_aa: CSARNSGGAGLETQYF
d_call: TRBD1; j_call: TRBJ1-1; clone_size: few; v_call: TRBV7-2; cdr3_nt: TGTGCCACCAAACAGGGGCGGAACACTGAAGCTTTCTTT; cdr3_aa: CATKQGRNTEAFF
d_call: -; j_call: TRBJ1-1; clone_size: -; v_call: TRBV10-3; cdr3_nt: TGTGCCATAAAACCTGGCCCAGGTTGGACTGAAGCTTTCTTT; cdr3_aa: CAIKPGPGWTEAFF
d_call: TRBD2; j_call: TRBJ2-7; clone_size: -; v_call: TRBV28; cdr3_nt: TGTGCCAGCAACGTCAGGTGGCGGGAGATCTACAATGAGCAGTACTTC; cdr3_aa: CASNVRWREIYNEQYF
d_call: -; j_call: TRBJ2-3; clone_size: -; v_call: TRBV29-1; cdr3_nt: TGCAGCGGTGGCGGGCTTTATACGCAGTATTTT; cdr3_aa: CSGGGLYTQYF
d_call: TRBD1; j_call: TRBJ1-2; clone_size: few; v_call: TRBV7-9; cdr3_nt: TGTGCCAGCAGCTTGTCGGACAGGGGGCATGGCTACACCTTC; cdr3_aa: CASSLSDRGHGYTF
d_call: -; j_call: TRBJ2-6; clone_size: -; v_call: TRBV4-2; cdr3_nt: TGTGCCAGCAGTTTACAGGATGAGGCCAACGTCCTGACTTTC; cdr3_aa: CASSLQDEANVLTF